This T cell receptor (beta chain) came from a study of T cell responses to AZD1222 COVID-19 vaccine. Study-wide points: Baseline testing showed seropositivity in only a handful of AZD1222 recipients. Sampling that yielded the repertoires occurred only after the peak T cell response.

On this clone: Its antigen is unidentified.

CDR3 length: 17 residues. V was pared by 4 bases and J by 0 bases, with 9 bases of the junction left unmatched. The germline gives CDR1 MDHEN, CDR2 SYDVKM. Profiling relied on immunoSEQ multiplex PCR, and the TCRdb table lists in-frame clones only, not all of them. The sample has fewer than 200,000 clones, roughly 88% seen once. This rearrangement joins TRBV28 to TRBJ1-5; 7 bases match TRBD1. The input for sequencing was peripheral blood, taken 28 days after the second AZD1222 dose. The source is an adult who received the AZD1222 COVID-19 vaccine. In DNA, the CDR3 is TGTGCCAGCAGTTCTTTACGGGGACAGAATAGCAATCAGCCCCAGCATTTT. Protein: CASSSLRGQNSNQPQHF.